The T cell receptor (beta chain) under discussion was sequenced for a study of patients and donors after allogeneic stem cell transplantation. Trimming stripped 4 bases from V and 0 bases from J, with 10 bases between. This CDR3 spans 15 amino acids. The V gene's germline CDR1 is SGHRS and CDR2 YFSETQ. TCRdb itself ran the RT-PCR reads through MiXCR, one entry per CDR3 protein. This sample carries around 150,000 distinct CDR3 sequences, 30% of them seen once, and the ten largest clones take 2.5% to 3.5%. For this clonotype: A read error may be the cause here, since a much bigger clone is one base away. The conserved phenylalanine or tryptophan is not found at the CDR3 terminus, so this likely reflects a read error.

What was sequenced was blood, either unsorted or a sorted T cell fraction (not recorded which). The chain recombines TRBV5-1 with TRBJ1-4, with D possibly TRBD1 on 5 matching bases. This receptor was obtained from a human donor who was either an allogeneic HSCT recipient or a stem cell or donor lymphocyte infusion donor (not recorded which). It is not recorded whose cells these are; they may come from a transplant donor. The CDR3 region has the DNA TGCGCCAGCAGCCCCGGGGGGGCAACTAATGAAAAACTGTTTATT. This codes for CASSPGGATNEKLFI.